This T cell receptor beta chain emerged from a study of OX40 agonist ivuxolimab in advanced cancers. Study background: The dose of intravenous ivuxolimab that patients received every 2 weeks ranged from 0.01 to 10 mg/kg. Two cutaneous melanoma patients and one hepatocellular carcinoma patient, three in all, had partial responses. Antecedent anti-PD-1, anti-PD-L1 or anti-CTLA-4 therapy was permissible, with 35% to 40% having received some. General study points: Doses of 0.1 to 3.0 mg/kg were accompanied by clonal expansion of CD4+ and CD8+ blood T cells by week 6.

Profiled with immunoSEQ multiplex PCR; TCRdb holds only in-frame clones, not every one. The sample comprises under 65,000 clones, around nine tenths of which are singletons, and approximately 0.3% rests with the top ten. This clone was seen a single time. Its antigen is not known. V lost 3 bases and J 7 bases, leaving 7 bases between the germline ends. Germline loops: CDR1 LNHDA, CDR2 SQIVND (reference sequence). This CDR3 is built from 13 residues. J is TRBJ1-6 and V is TRBV19; maybe TRBD1 (5 bases). Sequenced material: CD4+ or CD8+ T cells sorted from blood, taken in a trial of the OX40 agonist ivuxolimab. This clonotype originated in an adult with an advanced solid tumor such as melanoma, head and neck, liver or kidney cancer. Written as DNA, the CDR3 is TGTGCCAGTAGTATTGGGGGAAATTCACCCCTCCACTTT. It codes for CASSIGGNSPLHF.